Below, one T cell receptor (beta chain) is given with its context. Authors' methods: Nucleated cell counts were estimated from reference gene primer amplification. Clones were sequenced by immunoSEQ multiplex PCR, and TCRdb holds only the in-frame ones, with some missing. The DNA gave D and trimming, while V, J and clone size come from that table. The table shows about 63,000 clones, with about three quarters occurring only once. The CDR3 runs to 16 residues. From germline, CDR1 is MDHEN and CDR2 SYDVKM. Trimming cost V 8 bases and J 0 bases; bases outside gene matches: 6. The data are from a study of blood T cell repertoires in COVID-19. Overall study context: Acute and convalescent COVID-19 samples came from the United States, Italy and Spain. PBMCs, B-cell-depleted T cells, or T cells provided the cDNA or gDNA that made up the material.

The V gene is TRBV28, the J gene TRBJ2-1; 11 bases line up with TRBD2. Sample: peripheral blood. This TCR was recovered from a woman older than 75 with acute or convalescent COVID-19. In nucleotides, the CDR3 is TGTGCCAGCCTTACTAGCGGGAGTACCTCCTACAATGAGCAGTTCTTC. Amino acid sequence: CASLTSGSTSYNEQFF. The full variable domain, rest sourced from reference TRBV28 and TRBJ2-1, is DVKVTQSSRYLVKRTGEKVFLECVQDMDHENMFWYRQDPGLGLRLIYFSYDVKMKEKGDIPEGYSVSREKKERFSLILESASTNQTSMYLCASLTSGSTSYNEQFFGPGTRLTVL.